This TCR beta chain was identified in a study of blood T cell repertoires in COVID-19. Study context: Sources were T cells, B-cell-depleted T cells, or PBMCs; the material itself was cDNA or gDNA.

Sequenced by immunoSEQ multiplex PCR; TCRdb stores in-frame clones only, minus some. The table records 80,000 or so clones, around 81% of them present only once. Sequences were obtained from peripheral blood. This TCR came from a human donor in a cohort sampled during active COVID-19.

The CDR3 sequence: CAIQREVPDAEQFF. Written as DNA, the CDR3 is TGTGCCATCCAGCGGGAGGTCCCGGATGCTGAGCAGTTCTTC. The chain carries TRBV10-3 and TRBJ2-1, with 9 bases that match TRBD2. From germline, CDR1 is ENHRY and CDR2 SYGVKD. The length of the CDR3 is 14 residues. The V gene end was trimmed by 8 bases and the J gene end by 9 bases; junction bases not matched to a gene: 11.